The clone carrying this TCR beta chain appeared many times. The record originates from a study of Graves' ophthalmopathy and Graves' hyperthyroidism. The hyperthyroidism patients had a new diagnosis of under 2 months' duration and were aged 18 to 65. Orbital computed tomography, together with clinical symptoms, serum thyroxine, TRAb and thyroid ultrasound, was used for diagnosis. Someone took the PBMCs out of approximately 9 ml of fresh peripheral blood. Researchers took RNA transcripts and amplified TCR beta CDR3 regions from them. First-round RT-PCR with HTBI primers preceded a second-round multiplex PCR. TCRdb analysed the multiplex PCR reads with MiXCR anew, one entry per CDR3 protein. The sample contains some 350,000 distinct CDR3 sequences, about a sixth of which appear only once. The specimen was peripheral blood. The receptor was derived from an adult woman with stable Graves' hyperthyroidism.

CDR3 loop: CASSSRDSGGAISEETQYF. The CDR3 region has the DNA TGTGCCAGCAGTTCCCGAGACAGTGGGGGTGCAATTTCAGAAGAGACCCAGTACTTC. The gene calls are TRBV28 and TRBJ2-5; TRBD1 or TRBD2 may be the D gene (5 bases each). The CDR3 sequence is 19 residues long. Trimming took 4 bases from V and 3 from J, leaving 27 bases between them. Looked up from germline, CDR1 is MDHEN and CDR2 is SYDVKM.